One and the same sample provided the 27 T cell receptor beta chains below, sequenced in a study of T cell responses to AZD1222 COVID-19 vaccine. The repertoire was sequenced with immunoSEQ multiplex PCR; TCRdb's copy has only in-frame clones and lacks some. The sample includes some 160,000 clones, about nine tenths of them seen just once. Sequences were derived from peripheral blood, sampled 28 days after the second AZD1222 dose. These TCRs come from an adult who received the AZD1222 COVID-19 vaccine.

This clone occurred a few times. The chain links TRBV7-9 to TRBJ1-4; a possible D gene is TRBD1 (5 bases). Per germline, CDR1 SEHNR and CDR2 FQNEAQ (reference sequence). This CDR3 is built from 14 residues. Trimming removed 4 bases from V and 7 bases from J, with 13 bases in between. This chain's CDR3 is CASSSSGTVEKLFF. DNA of the CDR3: TGTGCCAGCAGCTCATCCGGGACGGTTGAAAAACTGTTTTTT.

The genes are TRBV5-1 and TRBJ1-1; D remains unclear. The CDR3 covers 11 residues. With 5 bases removed from V and 4 bases from J, the gap between germline ends came to 6 bases. The germline CDR1 and CDR2 sequences are SGHRS and YFSETQ. CDR3 residues: CASRAGTEAFF. In nucleotides, the CDR3 is TGCGCCAGCAGGGCGGGCACTGAAGCTTTCTTT.

The chain is built from TRBV15 and TRBJ1-3; 8 nucleotides line up with TRBD1. The V gene's germline CDR1 is LNHNV and CDR2 YYDKDF (reference sequence). V shed 0 bases and J 4 bases; nucleotides not matched to a gene: 2. CDR3 size: 15 residues. CDR3 nucleotides: TGTGCCACCAGCAGAGACTCAGGGGGCGGAAACACCATATATTTT. Amino acids: CATSRDSGGGNTIYF.

This clone was seen just once. The chain couples TRBV6-1 to TRBJ2-4, with TRBD2 as a possible D gene (6 bases). This CDR3 comprises 14 residues. CDR1 MNHNS and CDR2 SASEGT come from the germline V gene. V lost 0 bases and J 7 bases, leaving 10 bases between the germline ends. DNA for the CDR3: TGTGCCAGCAGTGAAGCGGGGGGAGTGAACATTCAGTACTTC. Translated: CASSEAGGVNIQYF.

This chain links TRBV5-1 with TRBJ1-2; 7 bases are a match to TRBD1. The junction had 4 bases not matched to a gene; V was cut back by 1 base and J by 4 bases. CDR3 length: 14 amino acids. From germline, CDR1 is SGHRS and CDR2 YFSETQ. As DNA, the CDR3 is TGCGCCAGCAGCTTGACCCGGGACAGCTATGGCTACACCTTC. Protein product: CASSLTRDSYGYTF.

V usage is TRBV19 and J usage is TRBJ1-5, with 7 nucleotides matching TRBD1. Germline V CDR1 and CDR2: LNHDA, SQIVND (reference sequence). This CDR3 contains 15 residues. J gave up 5 bases and V 7 bases, and 11 bases lay outside the gene matches. The CDR3 bases are TGTGCCAGTACTCCGCGTCGACAGGGTTATCAGCCCCAGCATTTT. The encoded protein is CASTPRRQGYQPQHF. The whole variable domain, remainder taken from reference TRBV19 and TRBJ1-5, is DGGITQSPKYLFRKEGQNVTLSCEQNLNHDAMYWYRQDPGQGLRLIYYSQIVNDFQKGDIAEGYSVSREKKESFPLTVTSAQKNPTAFYLCASTPRRQGYQPQHFGDGTRLSIL.

J is TRBJ1-2 and V is TRBV7-8; D is perhaps TRBD1 (6 bases). The germline V gene encodes CDR1 SGHVS and CDR2 FQNEAQ. CDR3 length: 16 residues. Trimming cost V 1 base and J 8 bases, with 20 bases left between them. CDR3 DNA sequence: TGTGCCAGCAGCTTAGTAGGGGGGCCTAGTCTTTGGGGCTACACCTTC. This encodes CASSLVGGPSLWGYTF.

The CDR3 spells CASSYSRETQYF. The CDR3 DNA reads as TGTGCCAGCAGTTACTCGAGAGAGACCCAGTACTTC. The V gene is TRBV6-2 or TRBV6-3, the J gene TRBJ2-5; unclear D gene. In germline, CDR1 is MNHEY, CDR2 SVGEGT. This CDR3 contains 12 residues. V dropped 0 bases and J dropped 4 bases, with 3 bases sitting between them.

The rearrangement links TRBV30 to TRBJ2-3, with 9 nucleotides matching TRBD2. J was trimmed by 5 bases and V by 0 bases; bases with no gene match: 3. This CDR3 is built from 14 residues. Germline CDR1 GTSNPN, CDR2 SVGIG (reference sequence). CDR3 sequence (DNA): TGTGCCTGGAGTGTTAAAGCGGGAGGAGATACGCAGTATTTT. Amino acids: CAWSVKAGGDTQYF.

The chain couples TRBV5-1 to TRBJ1-5; D is unclear. The V end lost 0 bases, the J end lost 3 bases, and 10 bases lay between the germline ends. Per germline, CDR1 SGHRS and CDR2 YFSETQ. The CDR3 is made up of 15 amino acids. In nucleotides, the CDR3 is TGCGCCAGCAGCTTGGCTGGGGATCTCAATCAGCCCCAGCATTTT. Its translation: CASSLAGDLNQPQHF.

As regards this clone: Other DNA sequences from this sample encode an identical CDR3 as well. The gene calls are TRBV7-9 and TRBJ1-6; unclear D gene. The CDR3 runs to 13 residues. Deletions cut 1 base from V and 7 bases from J, with 5 bases between. CDR1 is SEHNR and CDR2 is FQNEAQ in the germline V gene (reference sequence). The CDR3 sequence is CASSLGGNSPLHF. Here the CDR3 DNA reads TGTGCCAGCAGCTTAGGTGGCAATTCACCCCTCCACTTT.

This clone was recorded only once. The rearrangement joins TRBV7-2 to TRBJ1-4, with D unresolved. V shed 5 bases and J shed 4 bases, with 8 bases lying between them. The CDR3 extends over 13 amino acids. Germline CDR1 SGHTA, CDR2 FQGNSA. In DNA form, the CDR3 reads TGTGCCAGCAGCCGCGATTATAATGAAAAACTGTTTTTT. This sequence encodes CASSRDYNEKLFF.

This clone showed up just once. The V and J genes are TRBV12-3 or TRBV12-4 and TRBJ1-6, with D hard to call. This CDR3 spans 13 amino acids. V lost 3 bases to trimming and J lost 8 bases, with 8 bases between them. CDR3 protein: CASSLAAYSPLHF. In DNA, the CDR3 is TGTGCCAGCAGTTTGGCAGCATATTCACCCCTCCACTTT.

CDR3 DNA sequence: TGTGCCAGCAGCTTAGATCGGGGCTCCTATAATTCACCCCTCCACTTT. Translating gives CASSLDRGSYNSPLHF. This rearrangement joins TRBV11-2 to TRBJ1-6; D is unclear. Trimming pared 0 bases from V and 0 bases from J, leaving 6 bases between. This CDR3 is 16 amino acids long. In germline, CDR1 is SGHAT, CDR2 FQNNGV.

The V call is TRBV12-3 or TRBV12-4, the J call TRBJ2-1, with D uncertain. Trimming removed 3 bases at V and 7 bases at J, with 10 bases between. The CDR3 is 13 amino acids. The CDR3 protein is CASSLAMPNEQFF. DNA for the CDR3: TGTGCCAGCAGTTTGGCTATGCCAAATGAGCAGTTCTTC.

The chain is built from TRBV20-1 and TRBJ1-5; a weak D match, TRBD1 (5 bases). From germline, CDR1 is DFQATT and CDR2 SNEGSKA (reference sequence). Trimming stripped 3 bases from V and 3 bases from J, with 12 bases between. CDR3 length: 14 residues. In DNA form, the CDR3 reads TGCAGTGCTAGTGACGGGGGAAACAATCAGCCCCAGCATTTT. As protein: CSASDGGNNQPQHF.

The rearrangement joins TRBV11-2 to TRBJ2-5, with 11 bases matching TRBD1. Germline trimming cut 7 bases from V and 5 bases from J; bases unmatched to any gene: 9. The CDR3 has 15 residues. CDR1 SGHAT and CDR2 FQNNGV come from the germline V gene. The CDR3 DNA sequence: TGTGCCAGCACCACGACGGACAGGGGGCTGGAGACCCAGTACTTC. Translation gives CASTTTDRGLETQYF.

The table lists this clone with a few counts. V is TRBV3-1 (or the pseudogene TRBV3-2) and J is TRBJ2-1; 10 nucleotides agree with TRBD2. Germline lookup yields CDR1 LGHDT and CDR2 YNNKEL (reference sequence). The CDR3 totals 14 residues. V dropped 2 bases and J dropped 7; count of bases not matched to a gene: 2. The CDR3 DNA sequence: TGTGCCAGCAGCCAAAGCGGGGGGGGAAATGAGCAGTTCTTC. Encoded protein: CASSQSGGGNEQFF.

The gene calls are TRBV2 and TRBJ2-7; TRBD2 might be the D (6 bases). The CDR3 totals 14 residues. The ends were cut back, 6 bases at V and 1 base at J, with 13 bases in the middle. CDR1 is SNHLY and CDR2 is FYNNEI in the germline V gene. CDR3 amino acids: CASRGGLGSYEQYF. DNA of the CDR3: TGTGCCAGCAGGGGGGGACTGGGATCCTACGAGCAGTACTTC.

In regard to this clone: Other nucleotide sequences in the sample specify the same CDR3. The CDR3 coding sequence is TGTGCCAGCAGCCAATGGGGGGGTACAATACACTCTGGAAACACCATATATTTT. Translation gives CASSQWGGTIHSGNTIYF. The rearrangement links TRBV14 to TRBJ1-3; possibly TRBD1 for D (5 bases). This CDR3 has 18 residues. V dropped 2 bases and J dropped 0 bases, with 17 bases sitting between them. From germline, CDR1 is SGHDN and CDR2 FVKESK.

The V gene is TRBV5-4, the J gene TRBJ1-1; no clear D. Trimming took off 5 bases at V and 4 bases at J, with 15 bases between the two ends. Germline CDR1 SGHNT, CDR2 YYREEE (reference sequence). The CDR3 is 14 amino acids. CDR3 protein: CASRTSTGFTEAFF. Here the CDR3 DNA reads TGTGCCAGCAGAACAAGCACGGGTTTCACTGAAGCTTTCTTT.

The chain uses TRBV27 and TRBJ1-1; D gene uncertain. V lost 1 base and J 1 base, leaving 10 bases between the germline ends. Germline-derived CDR1 and CDR2 are MNHEY and SMNVEV (reference sequence). CDR3 length: 15 residues. The CDR3 protein is CASSLLATANTEAFF. The CDR3 coding sequence is TGTGCCAGCAGTTTATTGGCGACCGCGAACACTGAAGCTTTCTTT.

The chain links TRBV5-4 to TRBJ1-1, with D possibly being TRBD1 (5 bases). Germline V gene sequence: CDR1 SGHNT, CDR2 YYREEE (reference sequence). Trimming took off 1 base at V and 7 bases at J, with 11 bases between the two ends. This CDR3 is 13 amino acids long. CDR3 sequence: CASSLFGGSEAFF. The CDR3 region has the DNA TGTGCCAGCAGCTTGTTCGGGGGTAGTGAAGCTTTCTTT.

The V gene is TRBV11-2, the J gene TRBJ2-3; no reliable D call. Germline lookup yields CDR1 SGHAT and CDR2 FQNNGV. Trimming stripped 1 base from V and 1 base from J, with 3 bases between. The CDR3 consists of 13 residues. The CDR3 is CASSLAGTDTQYF. The DNA for the CDR3 is TGTGCCAGCAGCTTAGCGGGCACAGATACGCAGTATTTT.

This clone was counted once. The chain couples TRBV6-1 to TRBJ2-1; D unclear. CDR3 length equals 15 residues. V was cut by 3 bases and J by 2 bases, with 11 bases left in between. Germline V CDR1 and CDR2: MNHNS, SASEGT. The CDR3 DNA sequence: TGTGCCAGCAGTGATGAGGTGGCGGCCTACAATGAGCAGTTCTTC. As protein: CASSDEVAAYNEQFF.

This chain connects TRBV2 to TRBJ1-2; 9 bases match TRBD1. This CDR3 spans 12 amino acids. V trimming: 6 bases; J trimming: 6 bases; junction bases outside the gene matches: 2. Germline assignment: CDR1 SNHLY and CDR2 FYNNEI. CDR3 loop: CASRDRGNGYTF. DNA for the CDR3: TGTGCCAGCAGAGACAGGGGGAATGGCTACACCTTC.

The rearrangement links TRBV28 to TRBJ1-2, with 12 bases lining up with TRBD1. After removal of 6 bases from V and 2 bases from J, the junction contained 7 bases not matched to a gene. CDR1 is MDHEN and CDR2 is SYDVKM in the germline V gene. The CDR3 covers 16 residues. The CDR3 sequence is CASRAGTGGLNYGYTF. DNA for the CDR3: TGTGCCAGCAGGGCCGGGACAGGGGGCCTGAACTATGGCTACACCTTC.